These 5 T cell receptor beta chains share one sample of origin, sequenced in a study of cytomegalovirus exposure and HLA in healthy donors. The PCR had 60 Vbeta and 13 Jbeta primers. TCRdb's copy holds only in-frame clones and misses some; the assay was immunoSEQ multiplex PCR. Among fewer than 250,000 clones listed, roughly 79% were seen once. What was sequenced was PBMCs. These receptors were obtained from a male donor in good health and CMV-seronegative.

J is TRBJ2-7 and V is TRBV30, with 9 nucleotides matching TRBD2. The CDR3 extends over 15 amino acids. V lost 3 bases, J lost 4 bases, and 10 bases stayed unmatched. The germline gives CDR1 GTSNPN, CDR2 SVGIG (reference sequence). CDR3 sequence: CAWRSLREGRYEQYF. The CDR3 DNA reads as TGTGCCTGGAGGTCCCTGCGGGAGGGCCGGTACGAGCAGTACTTC.

The genes are TRBV6-1 and TRBJ2-5; the match to TRBD2 covers 10 bases. The CDR3 loop spans 17 amino acids. Germline CDR1 is MNHNS and CDR2 is SASEGT. V lost 1 base to trimming and J lost 2 bases; unmatched junction nucleotides: 7. CDR3 DNA: TGTGCCAGCAGTGAAGAGTCTAGCGGGAGTTTTCAAGAGACCCAGTACTTC. It translates to CASSEESSGSFQETQYF.

The V and J genes are TRBV28 and TRBJ2-3, with 7 bases identical to TRBD1. In germline, CDR1 is MDHEN, CDR2 SYDVKM. Unmatched junction bases numbered 9, after V lost 6 bases and J lost 0 bases. CDR3 length: 16 residues. CDR3 DNA sequence: TGTGCCAGCAGCACACTGACAGGGATCAGCACAGATACGCAGTATTTT. Encoded protein: CASSTLTGISTDTQYF.

The table lists this clone with a count of one. The chain links TRBV19 to TRBJ1-6, with 11 nucleotides matching TRBD1. Per germline, CDR1 LNHDA and CDR2 SQIVND (reference sequence). V lost 5 bases, J lost 1 base, and 4 bases stayed unmatched. This CDR3 is 17 amino acids long. The CDR3 sequence is CASSPGTGGSYNSPLHF. In DNA, the CDR3 is TGTGCCAGTAGTCCTGGGACAGGGGGATCCTATAATTCACCCCTCCACTTT.

This clone was detected once. The chain links TRBV6-4 to TRBJ2-7, with 9 nucleotides matching TRBD2. This CDR3 has 14 amino acids. CDR1 is MRHNA and CDR2 is SNTAGT in the germline V gene. The J segment lost 7 bases and the V segment lost 3 bases, leaving 7 bases of the junction unmatched. The CDR3 is CASSEVAGVGEQYF. The CDR3 DNA reads as TGTGCCAGCAGTGAGGTAGCGGGAGTGGGGGAGCAGTACTTC.